These T cell receptor beta chains were read from a single sample in a study of CD8 T cells in ankylosing spondylitis. TCRdb reprocessed the 5' RACE reads with MiXCR, giving one entry per CDR3 protein. The sample shows a few hundred thousand distinct CDR3 sequences, over 9.5% of them seen only once. Sequencing used blood, either unsorted or a sorted T cell fraction (not recorded which). Every receptor here comes from a male donor with ankylosing spondylitis. Both conserved end residues are part of each CDR3. The D gene is left open where the match is weak. Clone size, where shown, is once, few, many, or a class for clones that have expanded.

V	J	size	D	CDR3	DNA
TRBV20-1	TRBJ2-5	NA	NA	CSARASAETQYF	TGCAGTGCTAGAGCTAGCGCAGAGACCCAGTACTTC
TRBV10-3	TRBJ1-5	NA	NA	CATADSNQPQHF	TGTGCCACCGCCGATAGCAATCAGCCCCAGCATTTT
TRBV5-1	TRBJ2-3	NA	NA	CASSLGLRETTDTQYF	TGCGCCAGCAGCTTGGGGCTCAGGGAAACCACAGATACGCAGTATTTT
TRBV12-3/TRBV12-4	TRBJ2-5	few	NA	CASSRARAGETQYF	TGTGCCAGCAGCCGCGCGAGGGCCGGGGAGACCCAGTACTTC
TRBV9	TRBJ2-1	NA	NA	CASSPKLRAGNEQFF	TGTGCCAGCAGCCCCAAGTTGAGGGCCGGGAATGAGCAGTTCTTC
TRBV18	TRBJ2-1	many	TRBD2	CASSPRAGGEDNEQFF	TGTGCCAGCTCACCACGAGCGGGAGGAGAGGACAATGAGCAGTTCTTC
TRBV20-1	TRBJ2-1	NA	NA	CSASRWGTGQFF	TGCAGTGCTTCTAGATGGGGAACTGGGCAGTTCTTC
TRBV27	TRBJ2-7	NA	NA	CASSGGRERYEQYF	TGTGCCAGCAGTGGGGGGCGGGAGAGGTACGAGCAGTACTTC
TRBV29-1	TRBJ2-7	NA	TRBD1	CSVGQGSEQYF	TGCAGCGTAGGACAGGGAAGCGAGCAGTACTTC
TRBV5-1	TRBJ2-1	few	NA	CASSLQDNYNEQFF	TGCGCCAGCAGCTTGCAGGACAACTACAATGAGCAGTTCTTC
TRBV4-2	TRBJ1-6	NA	NA	CASSQDSGFTYNSPLHF	TGTGCCAGCAGCCAAGATAGTGGGTTCACATATAATTCACCCCTCCACTTT
TRBV5-1	TRBJ1-3	many	NA	CASSRGNSGNTIYF	TGCGCCAGCAGCAGGGGAAACTCTGGAAACACCATATATTTT
TRBV2	TRBJ1-1	NA	NA	CASSEFLGSINTEAFF	TGTGCCAGCAGTGAATTTCTGGGATCTATAAACACTGAAGCTTTCTTT
TRBV5-1	TRBJ2-2	many	TRBD2	CASSLGLAANTGELFF	TGCGCCAGCAGCTTGGGACTAGCGGCGAACACCGGGGAGCTGTTTTTT
TRBV7-9	TRBJ2-5	NA	TRBD2	CASSLVPGLAGKETQYF	TGTGCCAGCAGCTTGGTGCCGGGACTAGCGGGAAAAGAGACCCAGTACTTC
TRBV4-2	TRBJ1-5	NA	NA	CASSQGANSNQPQHF	TGTGCCAGCAGCCAAGGGGCCAATAGCAATCAGCCCCAGCATTTT
TRBV5-1	TRBJ1-4	NA	NA	CASSRGTQNEKLFF	TGCGCCAGCAGCCGGGGGACCCAAAATGAAAAACTGTTTTTT
TRBV20-1	TRBJ2-1	NA	TRBD2	CSARTSGQRSSYNEQFF	TGCAGTGCTAGGACTAGCGGTCAGAGGAGCTCCTACAATGAGCAGTTCTTC
TRBV12-3/TRBV12-4	TRBJ2-6	NA	NA	CASSTDSSGANVLTF	TGTGCCAGCAGTACGGACAGCTCTGGGGCCAACGTCCTGACTTTC
TRBV20-1	TRBJ2-1	many	TRBD2	CSARGGSGRAGYNEQFF	TGCAGTGCTAGAGGCGGTAGCGGGAGGGCGGGGTACAATGAGCAGTTCTTC
TRBV14	TRBJ2-7	NA	NA	CASSQGLLSSYEQYF	TGTGCCAGCAGCCAGGGACTCTTAAGCTCCTACGAGCAGTACTTC
TRBV3-1	TRBJ1-2	few	NA	CASSRGTLNYGYTF	TGTGCCAGCAGCCGGGGGACCTTAAACTATGGCTACACCTTC
TRBV7-2	TRBJ2-7	few	NA	CASSFGTNHPYEQYF	TGTGCCAGCAGCTTCGGGACGAATCACCCCTACGAGCAGTACTTC
TRBV19	TRBJ1-2	NA	NA	CASSKRQRGSGYGYTF	TGTGCCAGTAGTAAAAGGCAACGGGGCAGCGGCTATGGCTACACCTTC
TRBV12-3/TRBV12-4	TRBJ2-1	many	TRBD2	CASNQRTSGDYNEQFF	TGTGCCAGCAACCAGAGGACTAGCGGGGACTACAATGAGCAGTTCTTC
TRBV7-8	TRBJ2-3	NA	NA	CASSPRVAAEGDTQYF	TGTGCCAGCAGCCCTCGGGTAGCGGCAGAGGGAGATACGCAGTATTTT
TRBV6-5	TRBJ1-4	NA	NA	CASSYSGAGIEKLFF	TGTGCCAGCAGTTACTCGGGGGCAGGGATTGAAAAACTGTTTTTT
TRBV20-1	TRBJ1-1	few	NA	CSALTRTTEAFF	TGCAGTGCATTGACCCGGACCACTGAAGCTTTCTTT
TRBV12-3/TRBV12-4	TRBJ2-1	many	NA	CASRRRSPVGHNEQFF	TGTGCCAGCAGGCGTAGGAGCCCGGTGGGGCACAATGAGCAGTTCTTC
TRBV2	TRBJ2-2	few	NA	CASKKLSGNTGELFF	TGTGCCAGCAAGAAATTGAGCGGGAACACCGGGGAGCTGTTTTTT
TRBV5-1	TRBJ1-1	few	NA	CASSYTRNTEAFF	TGCGCCAGCAGCTATACCAGGAACACTGAAGCTTTCTTT
TRBV19	TRBJ2-1	few	NA	CASSISARGNEQFF	TGTGCCAGTAGTATATCCGCCAGGGGCAATGAGCAGTTCTTC
TRBV3-1	TRBJ2-5	many	NA	CASSQDSFGTQYF	TGTGCCAGCAGCCAAGATTCGTTCGGGACCCAGTACTTC
TRBV6-1	TRBJ2-1	NA	TRBD2	CASSPLAGVSNEQFF	TGTGCCAGCAGCCCTCTAGCGGGAGTATCCAATGAGCAGTTCTTC
TRBV6-6	TRBJ2-3	NA	TRBD2	CASGTSAYTQYF	TGTGCCAGCGGGACTAGCGCCTATACGCAGTATTTT
TRBV12-3/TRBV12-4	TRBJ2-2	many	NA	CASIEGTGELFF	TGTGCCAGCATTGAGGGCACCGGGGAGCTGTTTTTT
TRBV10-1	TRBJ2-3	few	TRBD1	CASSRDRGDTQYF	TGCGCCAGCAGCCGGGACAGGGGAGATACGCAGTATTTT
TRBV24-1	TRBJ2-5	NA	TRBD1	CATSDSGQGGETQYF	TGTGCCACCAGTGATTCTGGACAGGGCGGAGAGACCCAGTACTTC
TRBV6-1	TRBJ1-2	NA	NA	CATAPSEANYGYTF	TGTGCCACCGCCCCTTCGGAAGCTAACTATGGCTACACCTTC
TRBV5-1	TRBJ2-7	NA	NA	CASSFRISYEQYF	TGCGCCAGCAGCTTTAGAATCTCCTACGAGCAGTACTTC
TRBV5-1	TRBJ2-4	few	NA	CASSLVGGVAKNIQYF	TGCGCCAGCAGCTTGGTTGGTGGGGTAGCCAAAAACATTCAGTACTTC
TRBV7-7	TRBJ2-1	NA	NA	CASSLSGPGTANEQFF	TGTGCCAGCAGCTTAAGCGGGCCCGGGACGGCCAATGAGCAGTTCTTC
TRBV11-3	TRBJ1-1	NA	TRBD1	CASSRYPTGANTEAFF	TGTGCCAGCAGCCGCTATCCGACAGGGGCGAACACTGAAGCTTTCTTT
TRBV4-1	TRBJ2-3	few	NA	CASSHGGGALNTQYF	TGCGCCAGCAGCCACGGTGGAGGGGCCCTAAATACGCAGTATTTT
TRBV20-1	TRBJ2-1	NA	TRBD2	CSARLAGKTGEQFF	TGCAGTGCTAGACTAGCGGGAAAAACGGGTGAGCAGTTCTTC
TRBV28	TRBJ2-1	NA	TRBD2	CAIHGLAGVKEDEQFF	TGTGCCATCCACGGACTAGCGGGAGTGAAGGAGGATGAGCAGTTCTTC
TRBV2	TRBJ2-3	few	NA	CASRFRLSTDTQYF	TGTGCCAGCAGGTTCAGGCTTAGCACAGATACGCAGTATTTT
TRBV18	TRBJ2-6	few	NA	CASSPPALGSGANVLTF	TGTGCCAGCTCACCCCCTGCCCTCGGCTCTGGGGCCAACGTCCTGACTTTC
TRBV12-3/TRBV12-4	TRBJ1-6	many	TRBD1	CASSLRVTGKKLSLHF	TGTGCCAGCAGTTTAAGGGTGACAGGGAAAAAGTTATCCCTCCACTTT
TRBV5-1	TRBJ2-2	NA	NA	CASYTTLGRTGELFF	TGCGCCAGCTATACAACCCTTGGTCGGACCGGGGAGCTGTTTTTT
TRBV5-1	TRBJ2-1	few	NA	CASSLEGRRNEQFF	TGCGCCAGCAGCTTGGAAGGGCGGCGGAATGAGCAGTTCTTC
TRBV20-1	TRBJ2-7	NA	NA	CSARGGRPAYEQYF	TGCAGTGCTAGAGGGGGGCGCCCGGCCTACGAGCAGTACTTC
TRBV5-1	TRBJ1-1	many	NA	CASSLRTDDTEAFF	TGCGCCAGCAGCCTACGGACGGATGACACTGAAGCTTTCTTT
TRBV7-8	TRBJ2-1	many	NA	CASSLAGGSFGNEQFF	TGTGCCAGCAGCTTAGCGGGGGGAAGCTTCGGGAATGAGCAGTTCTTC
TRBV19	TRBJ2-1	few	NA	CASSIKGSSYNEQFF	TGTGCCAGTAGTATCAAAGGAAGCTCCTACAATGAGCAGTTCTTC
TRBV5-1	TRBJ2-2	many	NA	CASSLVGRVGNTGELFF	TGCGCCAGCAGCTTGGTTGGCAGAGTGGGGAACACCGGGGAGCTGTTTTTT
TRBV5-1	TRBJ2-1	NA	TRBD2	CASSFGLAGVVEQFF	TGCGCCAGCAGCTTCGGTCTAGCGGGAGTGGTGGAGCAGTTCTTC
TRBV5-1	TRBJ1-1	few	NA	CASTFQANTEAFF	TGCGCCAGCACATTCCAGGCGAACACTGAAGCTTTCTTT
TRBV12-3/TRBV12-4	TRBJ1-2	few	NA	CASSLEGRFYGYTF	TGTGCCAGCAGTTTAGAGGGCCGGTTCTATGGCTACACCTTC